This is a list of T cell receptor beta chains from one sample in a study of CD8 T cells in ankylosing spondylitis. A single record per CDR3 protein comes from TCRdb applying MiXCR to the 5' RACE reads. This table holds around 480,000 distinct CDR3 sequences, roughly 18% found once. The sample taken for sequencing was blood, either unsorted or a sorted T cell fraction (not recorded which). Receptor source: a male donor with ankylosing spondylitis. Each CDR3 is given with its conserved first and last residue. D genes are given only for firm matches. Size is stated for part of the rows, as once, few or many counts, or as a class when the clone is expanded.

J	size	D	length	V	CDR3	DNA
TRBJ1-1	.	.	15	TRBV19	CASSPYPGTGSEAFF	TGTGCCAGTAGTCCTTATCCAGGGACTGGGTCTGAAGCTTTCTTT
TRBJ2-1	.	TRBD2	13	TRBV10-3	CAIRREGGNEQFF	TGTGCCATCCGACGGGAGGGAGGCAATGAGCAGTTCTTC
TRBJ2-1	.	.	15	TRBV4-1	CASSLQGSGSNEQFF	TGCGCCAGCAGCCTACAGGGTTCGGGGAGCAATGAGCAGTTCTTC
TRBJ1-3	few	.	15	TRBV7-2	CASSLKGLFGNTIYF	TGTGCCAGCAGCTTAAAGGGATTATTTGGAAACACCATATATTTT
TRBJ1-6	few	.	14	TRBV4-2	CASSQVFRGSPLHF	TGTGCCAGCAGCCAAGTTTTCAGGGGTTCACCCCTCCACTTT
TRBJ1-1	few	.	15	TRBV5-1	CASSFSPGGAEAAFF	TGCGCCAGCAGCTTCTCTCCGGGGGGCGCGGAGGCCGCTTTCTTT
TRBJ2-3	once	.	16	TRBV20-1	CSARDQVGAQRWTQYF	TGCAGTGCTAGAGATCAAGTCGGAGCTCAGCGGTGGACGCAGTATTTT
TRBJ1-2	few	.	13	TRBV28	CAISRVANYGYTF	TGTGCCATTAGTCGGGTTGCTAACTATGGCTACACCTTC
TRBJ2-1	many	.	13	TRBV12-3/TRBV12-4	CASGTRSYNEQFF	TGTGCCAGCGGGACTCGCTCCTACAATGAGCAGTTCTTC
TRBJ2-5	.	.	10	TRBV2	CASSGRSQYF	TGTGCCAGCAGCGGGAGAAGCCAGTACTTC
TRBJ2-3	few	.	13	TRBV3-1	CASSPGLRDTQYF	TGTGCCAGCAGCCCAGGTTTGAGAGATACGCAGTATTTT
TRBJ1-2	.	.	16	TRBV5-1	CASSPSYSGDNYGYTF	TGCGCCAGCAGCCCCTCCTATTCTGGGGATAACTATGGCTACACCTTC
TRBJ1-3	.	.	16	TRBV11-2	CASSLDSGSAGNTIYF	TGTGCCAGCAGCTTAGATTCGGGGAGTGCTGGAAACACCATATATTTT
TRBJ1-1	few	.	15	TRBV5-8	CASSLTGGPNTEAFF	TGTGCCAGCAGCCTGACCGGGGGCCCAAACACTGAAGCTTTCTTT
TRBJ2-5	few	.	13	TRBV9	CASSEGPPGTQYF	TGTGCCAGCAGCGAGGGGCCCCCGGGGACCCAGTACTTC
TRBJ2-5	few	.	13	TRBV10-3	CAISDRGWETQYF	TGTGCCATCAGTGACAGGGGATGGGAGACCCAGTACTTC
TRBJ1-1	few	TRBD1	15	TRBV5-1	CASSRTGQGVGEAFF	TGCGCCAGCAGCAGAACCGGACAGGGGGTGGGTGAAGCTTTCTTT